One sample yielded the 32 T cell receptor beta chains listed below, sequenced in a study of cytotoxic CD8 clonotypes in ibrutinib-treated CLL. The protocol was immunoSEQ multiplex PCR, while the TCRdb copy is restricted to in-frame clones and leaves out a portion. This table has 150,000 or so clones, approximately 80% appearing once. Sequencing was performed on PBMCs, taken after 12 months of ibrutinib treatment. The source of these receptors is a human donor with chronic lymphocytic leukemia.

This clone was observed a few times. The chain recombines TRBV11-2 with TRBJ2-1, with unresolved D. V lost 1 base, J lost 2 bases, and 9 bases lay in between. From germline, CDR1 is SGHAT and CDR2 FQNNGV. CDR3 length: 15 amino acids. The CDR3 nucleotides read TGTGCCAGCAGCTTAGTTTTAGCACCCTACAATGAGCAGTTCTTC. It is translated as CASSLVLAPYNEQFF.

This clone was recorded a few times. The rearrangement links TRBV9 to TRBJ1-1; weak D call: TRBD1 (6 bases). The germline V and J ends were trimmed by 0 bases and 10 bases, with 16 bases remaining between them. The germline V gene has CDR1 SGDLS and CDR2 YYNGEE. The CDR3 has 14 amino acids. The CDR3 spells CASSVGGSQGRAFF. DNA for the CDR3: TGTGCCAGCAGCGTAGGAGGATCACAGGGCAGAGCTTTCTTT.

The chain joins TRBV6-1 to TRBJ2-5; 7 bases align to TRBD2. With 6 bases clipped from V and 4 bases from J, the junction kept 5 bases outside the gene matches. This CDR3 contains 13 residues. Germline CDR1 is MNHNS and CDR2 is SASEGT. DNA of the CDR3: TGTGCCAGCAGGGGGGGAGGGCTAGAGACCCAGTACTTC. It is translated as CASRGGGLETQYF.

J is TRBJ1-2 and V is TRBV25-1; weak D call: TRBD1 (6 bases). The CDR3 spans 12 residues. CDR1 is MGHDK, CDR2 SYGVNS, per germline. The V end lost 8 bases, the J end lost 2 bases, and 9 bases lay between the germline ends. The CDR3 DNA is TGTGCCAGCGGCAGGGGAAACTATGGCTACACCTTC. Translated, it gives CASGRGNYGYTF.

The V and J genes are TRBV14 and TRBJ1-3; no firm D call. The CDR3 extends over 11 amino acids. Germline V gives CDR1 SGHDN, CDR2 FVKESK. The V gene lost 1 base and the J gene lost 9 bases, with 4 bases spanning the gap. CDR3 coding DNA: TGTGCCAGCAGCCAAGCAACCACCATATATTTT. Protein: CASSQATTIYF.

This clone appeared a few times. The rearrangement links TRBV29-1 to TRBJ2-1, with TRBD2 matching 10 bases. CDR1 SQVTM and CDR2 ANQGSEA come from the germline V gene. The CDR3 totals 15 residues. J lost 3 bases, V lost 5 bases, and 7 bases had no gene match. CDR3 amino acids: CSVRGGLADYNEQFF. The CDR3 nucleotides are TGCAGCGTTCGAGGAGGACTAGCGGACTACAATGAGCAGTTCTTC.

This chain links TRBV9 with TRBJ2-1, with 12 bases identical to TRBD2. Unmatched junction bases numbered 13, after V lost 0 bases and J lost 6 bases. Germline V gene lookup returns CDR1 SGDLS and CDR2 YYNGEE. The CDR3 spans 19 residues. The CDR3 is CASSVGASGRASRGNEQFF. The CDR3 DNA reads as TGTGCCAGCAGCGTAGGGGCTAGCGGGAGGGCCAGCAGGGGCAATGAGCAGTTCTTC.

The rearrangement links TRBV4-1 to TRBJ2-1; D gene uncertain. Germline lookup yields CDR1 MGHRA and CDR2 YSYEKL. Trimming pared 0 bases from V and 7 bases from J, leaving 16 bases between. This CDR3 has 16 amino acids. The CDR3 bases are TGCGCCAGCAGCCAAGATCCCCTTCCCCCACAGAATGAGCAGTTCTTC. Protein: CASSQDPLPPQNEQFF.

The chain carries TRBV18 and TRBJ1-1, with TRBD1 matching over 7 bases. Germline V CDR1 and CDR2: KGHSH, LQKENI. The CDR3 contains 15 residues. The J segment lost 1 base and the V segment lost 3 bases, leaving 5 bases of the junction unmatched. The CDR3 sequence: CASSPTGMRNTEAFF. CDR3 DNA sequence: TGTGCCAGCTCACCGACAGGGATGAGGAACACTGAAGCTTTCTTT.

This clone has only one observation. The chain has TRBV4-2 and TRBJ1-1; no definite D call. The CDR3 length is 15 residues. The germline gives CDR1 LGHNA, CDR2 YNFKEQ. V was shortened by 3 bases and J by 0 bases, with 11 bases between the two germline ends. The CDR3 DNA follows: TGTGCCAGCAGCCACCAGCTAGGTATGAACACTGAAGCTTTCTTT. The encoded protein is CASSHQLGMNTEAFF.

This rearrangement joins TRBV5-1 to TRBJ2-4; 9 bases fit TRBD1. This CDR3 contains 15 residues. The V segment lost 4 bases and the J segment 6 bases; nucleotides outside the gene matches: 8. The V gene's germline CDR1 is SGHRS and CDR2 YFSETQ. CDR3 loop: CASSPGTGTTNIQYF. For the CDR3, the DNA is TGCGCCAGCAGCCCCGGGACAGGGACTACAAACATTCAGTACTTC.

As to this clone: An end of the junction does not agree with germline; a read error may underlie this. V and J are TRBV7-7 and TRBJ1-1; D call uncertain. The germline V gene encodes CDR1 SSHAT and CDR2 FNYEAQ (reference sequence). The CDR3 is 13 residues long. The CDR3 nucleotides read TGTGCTAGCAGCTTATATCTGAACACTGAAGCTTTCTTT. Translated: CASSLYLNTEAFF. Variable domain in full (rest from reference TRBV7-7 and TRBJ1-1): GAGVSQSPRYKVTKRGQDVTLRCDPISSHATLYWYQQALGQGPEFLTYFNYEAQPDKSGLPSDRFSAERPEGSISTLTIQRTEQRDSAMYRCASSLYLNTEAFFGQGTRLTVV.

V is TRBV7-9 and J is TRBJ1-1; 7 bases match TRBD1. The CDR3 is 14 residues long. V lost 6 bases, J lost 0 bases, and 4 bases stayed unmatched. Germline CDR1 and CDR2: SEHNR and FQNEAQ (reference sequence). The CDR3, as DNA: TGTGCCAGCAGGTTCGGGACAGTGAACACTGAAGCTTTCTTT. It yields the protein CASRFGTVNTEAFF. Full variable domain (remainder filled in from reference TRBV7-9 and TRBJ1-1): DTGVSQNPRHKITKRGQNVTFRCDPISEHNRLYWYRQTLGQGPEFLTYFQNEAQLEKSRLLSDRFSAERPKGSFSTLEIQRTEQGDSAMYLCASRFGTVNTEAFFGQGTRLTVV.

CDR3 residues: CASSLAATTGELFF. DNA of the CDR3: TGCGCCAGCAGCTTGGCTGCCACCACCGGGGAGCTGTTTTTT. J is TRBJ2-2 and V is TRBV5-1; D remains ambiguous. Germline assignment: CDR1 SGHRS and CDR2 YFSETQ. The CDR3 covers 14 residues. V was pared by 0 bases and J by 4 bases, with 7 bases between.

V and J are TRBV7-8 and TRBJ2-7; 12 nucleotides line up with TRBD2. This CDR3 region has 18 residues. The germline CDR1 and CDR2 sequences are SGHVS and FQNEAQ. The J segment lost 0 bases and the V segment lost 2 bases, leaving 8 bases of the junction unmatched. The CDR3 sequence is CASSLLLAGGSSSYEQYF. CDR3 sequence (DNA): TGTGCCAGCAGCTTACTACTAGCGGGAGGTTCCAGCTCCTACGAGCAGTACTTC.

CDR3 nucleotides: TGTGCCTGGAGTGTTGGTGGGAGGGCTTTCTTT. This translates into CAWSVGGRAFF. The chain couples TRBV30 to TRBJ1-1; D remains ambiguous. The germline V and J ends were trimmed by 0 bases and 11 bases, with 10 bases remaining between them. There are 11 residues in the CDR3. Germline CDR1 reads GTSNPN; CDR2 reads SVGIG (reference sequence).

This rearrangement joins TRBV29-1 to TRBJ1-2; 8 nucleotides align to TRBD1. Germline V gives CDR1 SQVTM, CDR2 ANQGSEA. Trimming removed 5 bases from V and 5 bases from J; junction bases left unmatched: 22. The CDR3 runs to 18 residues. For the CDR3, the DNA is TGCAGCGTTCCCGGGGGGACAGGAAATTCCCTAGGCGGATATGGCTACACCTTC. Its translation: CSVPGGTGNSLGGYGYTF.

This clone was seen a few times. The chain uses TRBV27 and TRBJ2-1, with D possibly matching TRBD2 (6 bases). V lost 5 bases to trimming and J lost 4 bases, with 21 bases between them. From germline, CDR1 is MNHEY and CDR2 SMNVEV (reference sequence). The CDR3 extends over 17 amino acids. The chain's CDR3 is CASSAPGLWSGYNEQFF. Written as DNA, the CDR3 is TGTGCCAGCAGTGCCCCGGGACTCTGGTCTGGTTACAATGAGCAGTTCTTC.

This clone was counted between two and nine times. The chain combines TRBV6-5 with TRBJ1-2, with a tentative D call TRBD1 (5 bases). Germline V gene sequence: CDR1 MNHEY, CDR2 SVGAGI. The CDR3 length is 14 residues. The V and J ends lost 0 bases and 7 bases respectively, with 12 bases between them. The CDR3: CASSYSRQGSGYTF. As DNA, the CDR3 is TGTGCCAGCAGTTACTCGAGGCAGGGTAGTGGCTACACCTTC.

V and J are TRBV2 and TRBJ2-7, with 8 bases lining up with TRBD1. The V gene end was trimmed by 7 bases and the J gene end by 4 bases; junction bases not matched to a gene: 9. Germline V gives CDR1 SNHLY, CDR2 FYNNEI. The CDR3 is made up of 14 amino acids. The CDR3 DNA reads TGTGCCAGCAAAGGACAGGGTATCTGGTACGAGCAGTACTTC. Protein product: CASKGQGIWYEQYF.

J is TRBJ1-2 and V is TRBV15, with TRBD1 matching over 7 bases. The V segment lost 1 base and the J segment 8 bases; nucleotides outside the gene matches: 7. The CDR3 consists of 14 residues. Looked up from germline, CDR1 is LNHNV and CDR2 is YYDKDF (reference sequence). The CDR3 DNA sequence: TGTGCCACCAGCAGAGGTACAGGGGTTAGGGGCTACACCTTC. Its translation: CATSRGTGVRGYTF.

Written as DNA, the CDR3 is TGTGCCAGCTCACCCGAGCTAAGGGTTATCCAAGAGACCCAGTACTTC. It translates to CASSPELRVIQETQYF. This chain links TRBV18 with TRBJ2-5; D is ambiguous. Trimming shortened V by 3 bases and J by 1 base, and 15 bases separated the two germline ends. Per the germline V gene, CDR1 is KGHSH and CDR2 is LQKENI. The CDR3 contains 16 residues.

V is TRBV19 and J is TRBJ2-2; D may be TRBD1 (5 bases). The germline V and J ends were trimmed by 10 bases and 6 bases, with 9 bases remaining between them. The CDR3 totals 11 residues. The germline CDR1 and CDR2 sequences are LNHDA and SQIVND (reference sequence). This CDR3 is CAIQGAGELFF. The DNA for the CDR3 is TGTGCCATTCAGGGCGCCGGGGAGCTGTTTTTT.

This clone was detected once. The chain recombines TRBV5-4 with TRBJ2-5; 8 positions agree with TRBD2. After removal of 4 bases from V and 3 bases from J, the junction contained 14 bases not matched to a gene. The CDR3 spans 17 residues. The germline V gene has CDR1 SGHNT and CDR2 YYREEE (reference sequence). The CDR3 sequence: CASSADRTRGGEETQYF. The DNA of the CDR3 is TGTGCCAGCAGCGCCGACCGTACACGGGGGGGCGAAGAGACCCAGTACTTC.

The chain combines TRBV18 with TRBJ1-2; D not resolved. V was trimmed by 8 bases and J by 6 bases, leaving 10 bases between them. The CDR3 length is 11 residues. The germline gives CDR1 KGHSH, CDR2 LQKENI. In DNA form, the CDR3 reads TGTGCCAGCACGGGTGGGGATGGCTACACCTTC. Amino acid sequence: CASTGGDGYTF.

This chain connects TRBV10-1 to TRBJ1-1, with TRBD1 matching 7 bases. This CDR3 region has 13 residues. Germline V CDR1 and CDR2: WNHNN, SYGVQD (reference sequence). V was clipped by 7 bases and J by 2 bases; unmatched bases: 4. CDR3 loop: CASNRQGNTEAFF. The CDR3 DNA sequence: TGCGCCAGCAACAGACAGGGTAACACTGAAGCTTTCTTT.

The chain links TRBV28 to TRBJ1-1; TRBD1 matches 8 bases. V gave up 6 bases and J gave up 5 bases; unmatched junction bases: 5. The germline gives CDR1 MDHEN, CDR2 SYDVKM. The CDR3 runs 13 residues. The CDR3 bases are TGTGCCAGCAGCTCAGGGGGCAAGACTGAAGCTTTCTTT. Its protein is CASSSGGKTEAFF.

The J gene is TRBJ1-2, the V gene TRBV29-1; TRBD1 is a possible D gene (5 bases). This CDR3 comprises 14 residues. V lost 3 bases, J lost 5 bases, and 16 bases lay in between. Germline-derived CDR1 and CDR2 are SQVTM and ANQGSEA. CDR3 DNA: TGCAGCGTTGACTGGGGGACGGACCCTTATGGCTACACCTTC. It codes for CSVDWGTDPYGYTF.

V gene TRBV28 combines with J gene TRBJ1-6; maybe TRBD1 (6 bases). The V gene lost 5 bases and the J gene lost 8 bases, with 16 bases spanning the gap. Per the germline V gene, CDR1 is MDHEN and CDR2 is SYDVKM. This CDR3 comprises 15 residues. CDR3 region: CASSPLRQVDSPLHF. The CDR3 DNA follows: TGTGCCAGCAGTCCTCTCCGACAGGTTGATTCACCCCTCCACTTT. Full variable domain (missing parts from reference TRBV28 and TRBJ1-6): DVKVTQSSRYLVKRTGEKVFLECVQDMDHENMFWYRQDPGLGLRLIYFSYDVKMKEKGDIPEGYSVSREKKERFSLILESASTNQTSMYLCASSPLRQVDSPLHFGNGTRLTVT.

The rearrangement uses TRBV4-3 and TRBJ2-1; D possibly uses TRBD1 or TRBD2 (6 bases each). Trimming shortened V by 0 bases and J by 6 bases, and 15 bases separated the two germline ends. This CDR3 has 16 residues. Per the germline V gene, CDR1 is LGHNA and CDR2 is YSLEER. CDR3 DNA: TGCGCCAGCAGCCAAGAGAGGGGGGCGTCAGGCAATGAGCAGTTCTTC. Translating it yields CASSQERGASGNEQFF.

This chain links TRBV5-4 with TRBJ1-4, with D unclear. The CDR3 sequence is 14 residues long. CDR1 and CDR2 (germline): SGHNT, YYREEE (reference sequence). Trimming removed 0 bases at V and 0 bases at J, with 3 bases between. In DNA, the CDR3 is TGTGCCAGCAGCTTGGACGCAACTAATGAAAAACTGTTTTTT. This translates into CASSLDATNEKLFF.

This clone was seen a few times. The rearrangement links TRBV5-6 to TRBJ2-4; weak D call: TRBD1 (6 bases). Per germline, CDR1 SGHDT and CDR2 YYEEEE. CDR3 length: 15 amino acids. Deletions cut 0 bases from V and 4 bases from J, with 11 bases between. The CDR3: CASSLVQGTKNIQYF. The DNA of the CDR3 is TGTGCCAGCAGCTTGGTACAGGGAACAAAAAACATTCAGTACTTC. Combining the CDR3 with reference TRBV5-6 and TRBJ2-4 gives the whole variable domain DAGVTQSPTHLIKTRGQQVTLRCSPKSGHDTVSWYQQALGQGPQFIFQYYEEEERQRGNFPDRFSGHQFPNYSSELNVNALLLGDSALYLCASSLVQGTKNIQYFGAGTRLSVL.